Listed below are T cell receptor beta chains from one sample, sequenced in a study of shared clonotypes between healthy human individuals. Method: immunoSEQ multiplex PCR; TCRdb's copy keeps in-frame clones and lacks some. This repertoire shows roughly 890,000 clones, 90% to 95% found once; its top ten account for 20% to 30%. The sample taken for sequencing was naive CD8+ T cells sorted from blood. These receptor sequences come from a man aged 25 to 40 in good health. CDR3s include the opening cysteine and the closing phenylalanine or tryptophan. D genes are given only for firm matches.

v_gene	d_gene	j_gene	CDR3aa
TRBV6-5	-	TRBJ2-1	CASTRDGSEQFF
TRBV11-3	TRBD1	TRBJ2-7	CASSSGQGADEQYF
TRBV11-2	TRBD1	TRBJ1-4	CASSSWTGSIEKLFF
TRBV14	TRBD1	TRBJ2-5	CASSRDRVGETQYF
TRBV11-3	TRBD2	TRBJ2-1	CASSLSGLAPYNEQFF
TRBV19	-	TRBJ1-1	CATRQMNTEAFF
TRBV5-8	TRBD1	TRBJ2-7	CASSLVSRGITYEQYF
TRBV18	-	TRBJ2-7	CASSPWLAAVQYF
TRBV2	TRBD2	TRBJ2-3	CASSPQAGGSDTQYF
TRBV29-1	TRBD2	TRBJ2-7	CSVTSGRGYEQYF
TRBV25-1	-	TRBJ1-1	CASSESRGWLNTEAFF
TRBV11-2	-	TRBJ2-7	CASSLVLGEAYEQYF
TRBV11-1	-	TRBJ2-7	CASSLGASYEQYF
TRBV10-1	TRBD1	TRBJ2-1	CASSPRTGSYNEQFF
TRBV5-6	-	TRBJ1-1	CASSSTSGTEAFF